Reported below is one T cell receptor (beta chain). CDR1 is MDHEN and CDR2 is SYDVKM in the germline V gene. The junction had 3 bases not matched to a gene; V was cut back by 1 base and J by 6 bases. The CDR3 length is 14 residues. The data were taken from a study of T cells in tumors and immune-related adverse events. Generated by immunoSEQ multiplex PCR, the TCRdb table keeps only in-frame clones and is missing some. Among roughly 23,000 clones, about nine tenths were seen once, and the ten largest hold 1.1% to 1.5%. This receptor was taken from a female donor with metastatic renal cell carcinoma. The chain uses TRBV28 and TRBJ1-3, with 7 nucleotides matching TRBD1. The starting material was lymph node tissue, obtained from a patient treated with anti-PD-1 therapy. The CDR3 DNA reads TGTGCCAGCAGTTTATCGGACAGGAAAAACACCATATATTTT. Its translation: CASSLSDRKNTIYF.